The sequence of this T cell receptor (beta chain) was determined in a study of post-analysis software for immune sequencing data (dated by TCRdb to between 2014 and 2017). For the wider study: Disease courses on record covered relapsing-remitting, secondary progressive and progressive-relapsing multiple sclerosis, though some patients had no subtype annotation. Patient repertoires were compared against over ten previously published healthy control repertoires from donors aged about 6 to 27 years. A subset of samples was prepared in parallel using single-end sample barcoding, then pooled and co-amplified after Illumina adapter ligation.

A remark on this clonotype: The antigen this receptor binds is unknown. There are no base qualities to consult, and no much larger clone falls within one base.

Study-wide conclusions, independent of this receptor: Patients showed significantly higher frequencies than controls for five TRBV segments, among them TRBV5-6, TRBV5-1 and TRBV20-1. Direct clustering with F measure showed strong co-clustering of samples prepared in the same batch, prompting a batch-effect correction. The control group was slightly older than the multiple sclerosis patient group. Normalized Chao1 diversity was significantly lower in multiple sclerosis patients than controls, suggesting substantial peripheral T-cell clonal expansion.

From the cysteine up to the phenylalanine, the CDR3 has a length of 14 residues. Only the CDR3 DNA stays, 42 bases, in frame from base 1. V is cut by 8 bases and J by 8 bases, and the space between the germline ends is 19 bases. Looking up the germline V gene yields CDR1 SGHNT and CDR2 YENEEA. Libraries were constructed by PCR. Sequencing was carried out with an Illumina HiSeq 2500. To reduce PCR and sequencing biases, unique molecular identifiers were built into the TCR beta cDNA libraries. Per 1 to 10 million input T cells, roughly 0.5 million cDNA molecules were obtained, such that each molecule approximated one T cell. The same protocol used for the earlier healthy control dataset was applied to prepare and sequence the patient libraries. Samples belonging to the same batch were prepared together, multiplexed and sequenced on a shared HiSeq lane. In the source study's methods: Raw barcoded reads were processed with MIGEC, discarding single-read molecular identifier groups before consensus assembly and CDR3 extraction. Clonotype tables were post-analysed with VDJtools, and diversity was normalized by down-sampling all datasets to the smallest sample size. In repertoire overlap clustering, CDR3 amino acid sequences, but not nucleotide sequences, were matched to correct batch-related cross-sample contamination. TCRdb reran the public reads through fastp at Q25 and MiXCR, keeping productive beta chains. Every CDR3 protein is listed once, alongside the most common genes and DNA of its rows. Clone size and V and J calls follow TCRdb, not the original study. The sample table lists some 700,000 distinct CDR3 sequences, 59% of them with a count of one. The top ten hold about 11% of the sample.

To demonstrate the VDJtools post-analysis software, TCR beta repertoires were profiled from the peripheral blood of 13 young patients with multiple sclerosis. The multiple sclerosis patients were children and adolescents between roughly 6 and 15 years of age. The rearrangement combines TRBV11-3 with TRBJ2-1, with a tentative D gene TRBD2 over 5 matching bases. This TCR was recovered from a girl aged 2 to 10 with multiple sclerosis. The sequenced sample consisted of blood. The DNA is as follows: TGTGCCAGCGGGCTTAGGACTGGGTTAGATGAGCAGTTCTTC. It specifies CASGLRTGLDEQFF. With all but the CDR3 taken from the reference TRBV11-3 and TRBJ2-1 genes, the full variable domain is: EAGVVQSPRYKIIEKKQPVAFWCNPISGHNTLYWYLQNLGQGPELLIRYENEEAVDDSQLPKDRFSAERLKGVDSTLKIQPAELGDSAVYLCASGLRTGLDEQFFGPGTRLTVL.